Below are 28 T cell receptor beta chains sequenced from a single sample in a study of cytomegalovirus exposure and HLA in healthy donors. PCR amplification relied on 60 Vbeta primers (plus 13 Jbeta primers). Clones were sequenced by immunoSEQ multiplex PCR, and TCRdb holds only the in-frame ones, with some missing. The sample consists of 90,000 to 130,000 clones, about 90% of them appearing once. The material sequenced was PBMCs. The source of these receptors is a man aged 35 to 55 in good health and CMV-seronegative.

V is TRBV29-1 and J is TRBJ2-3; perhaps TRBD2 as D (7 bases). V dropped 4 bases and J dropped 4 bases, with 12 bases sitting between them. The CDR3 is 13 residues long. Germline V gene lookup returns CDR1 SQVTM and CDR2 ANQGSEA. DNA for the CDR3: TGCAGCGTTGGAGGGGGGGGACCAGATACGCAGTATTTT. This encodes CSVGGGGPDTQYF.

In nucleotides, the CDR3 is TGTGCCAGCAGCCCCACAGGGGGCCTGGAGACCCAGTACTTC. Its protein is CASSPTGGLETQYF. The rearrangement joins TRBV11-2 to TRBJ2-5; 9 bases are shared with TRBD1. The V gene end was trimmed by 5 bases and the J gene end by 5 bases; junction bases not matched to a gene: 6. The CDR3 runs 14 residues. Germline V CDR1 and CDR2: SGHAT, FQNNGV.

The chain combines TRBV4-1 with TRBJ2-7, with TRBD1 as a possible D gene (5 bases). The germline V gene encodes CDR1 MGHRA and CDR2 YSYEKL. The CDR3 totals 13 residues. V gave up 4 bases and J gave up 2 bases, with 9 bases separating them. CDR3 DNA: TGCGCCAGCAGCCGGGGCATAACCTACGAGCAGTACTTC. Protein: CASSRGITYEQYF.

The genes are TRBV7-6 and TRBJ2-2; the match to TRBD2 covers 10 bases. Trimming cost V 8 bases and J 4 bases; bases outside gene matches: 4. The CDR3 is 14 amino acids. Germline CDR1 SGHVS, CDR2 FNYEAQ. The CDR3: CASSGTSATGELFF. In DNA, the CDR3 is TGTGCCAGCTCCGGGACTAGCGCCACCGGGGAGCTGTTTTTT.

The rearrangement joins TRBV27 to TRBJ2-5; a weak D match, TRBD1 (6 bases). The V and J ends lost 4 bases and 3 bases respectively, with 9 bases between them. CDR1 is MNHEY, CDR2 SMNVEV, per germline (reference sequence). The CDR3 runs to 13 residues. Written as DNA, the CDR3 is TGTGCCAGCAGTTGGGACAAGAAAGAGACCCAGTACTTC. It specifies CASSWDKKETQYF.

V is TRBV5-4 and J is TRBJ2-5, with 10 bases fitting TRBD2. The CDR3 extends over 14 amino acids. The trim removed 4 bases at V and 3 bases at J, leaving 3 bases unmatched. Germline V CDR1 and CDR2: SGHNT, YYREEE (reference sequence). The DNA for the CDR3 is TGTGCCAGCAGCCGCGGACTAGCGGAAGAGACCCAGTACTTC. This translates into CASSRGLAEETQYF.

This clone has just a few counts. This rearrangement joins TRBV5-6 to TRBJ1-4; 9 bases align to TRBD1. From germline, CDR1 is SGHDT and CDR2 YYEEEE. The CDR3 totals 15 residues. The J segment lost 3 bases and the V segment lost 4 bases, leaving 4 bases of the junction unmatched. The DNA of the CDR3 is TGTGCCAGCAGCACCGGGACAGGGCCTAATGAAAAACTGTTTTTT. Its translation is CASSTGTGPNEKLFF.

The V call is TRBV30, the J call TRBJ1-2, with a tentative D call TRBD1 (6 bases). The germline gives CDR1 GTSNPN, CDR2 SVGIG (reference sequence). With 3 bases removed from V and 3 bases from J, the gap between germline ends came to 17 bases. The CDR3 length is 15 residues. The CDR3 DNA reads TGTGCCTGGAGAGCCGGGACACGGAAGGACTATGGCTACACCTTC. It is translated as CAWRAGTRKDYGYTF.

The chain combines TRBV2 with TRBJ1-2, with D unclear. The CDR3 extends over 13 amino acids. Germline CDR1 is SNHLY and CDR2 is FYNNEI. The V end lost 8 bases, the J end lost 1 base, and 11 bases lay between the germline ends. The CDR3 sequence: CASQILINYGYTF. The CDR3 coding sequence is TGTGCCAGCCAAATACTAATTAACTATGGCTACACCTTC.

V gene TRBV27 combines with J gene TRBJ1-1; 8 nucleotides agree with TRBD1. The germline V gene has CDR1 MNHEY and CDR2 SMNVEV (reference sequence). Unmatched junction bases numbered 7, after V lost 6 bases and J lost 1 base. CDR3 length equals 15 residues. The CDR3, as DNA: TGTGCCAGCAGCCTGGGACAGGCTGGGAACACTGAAGCTTTCTTT. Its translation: CASSLGQAGNTEAFF.

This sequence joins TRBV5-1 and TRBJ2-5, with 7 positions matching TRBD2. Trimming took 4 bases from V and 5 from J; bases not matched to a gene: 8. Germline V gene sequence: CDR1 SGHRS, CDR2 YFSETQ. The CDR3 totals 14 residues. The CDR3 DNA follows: TGCGCCAGCAGCCCGTGGGGAGGGCCGGAGACCCAGTACTTC. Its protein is CASSPWGGPETQYF.

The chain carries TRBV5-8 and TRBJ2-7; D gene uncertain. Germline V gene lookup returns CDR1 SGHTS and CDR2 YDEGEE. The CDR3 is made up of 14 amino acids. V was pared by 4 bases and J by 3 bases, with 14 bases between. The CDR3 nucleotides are TGTGCCAGCAGCCTGACTCCAAGAGTCTACGAGCAGTACTTC. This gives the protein CASSLTPRVYEQYF.

CDR3 sequence reads: CASSLAAGGEFEQYF. For the CDR3, the DNA is TGTGCCAGCAGCTTAGCGGCCGGGGGGGAGTTCGAGCAGTACTTC. The V gene is TRBV7-7, the J gene TRBJ2-7; 8 nucleotides line up with TRBD2. V trimming: 0 bases; J trimming: 6 bases; junction bases outside the gene matches: 7. The CDR3 is made up of 15 amino acids. CDR1 SSHAT and CDR2 FNYEAQ come from the germline V gene (reference sequence).

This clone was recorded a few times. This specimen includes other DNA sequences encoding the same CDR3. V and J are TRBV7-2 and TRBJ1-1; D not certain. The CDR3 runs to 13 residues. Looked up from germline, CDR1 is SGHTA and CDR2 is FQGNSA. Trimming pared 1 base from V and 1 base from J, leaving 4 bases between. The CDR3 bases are TGTGCCAGCAGCTTAGGACAGAACACTGAAGCTTTCTTT. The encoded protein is CASSLGQNTEAFF. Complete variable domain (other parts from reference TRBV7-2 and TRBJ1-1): GAGVSQSPSNKVTEKGKDVELRCDPISGHTALYWYRQSLGQGLEFLIYFQGNSAPDKSGLPSDRFSAERTGGSVSTLTIQRTQQEDSAVYLCASSLGQNTEAFFGQGTRLTVV.

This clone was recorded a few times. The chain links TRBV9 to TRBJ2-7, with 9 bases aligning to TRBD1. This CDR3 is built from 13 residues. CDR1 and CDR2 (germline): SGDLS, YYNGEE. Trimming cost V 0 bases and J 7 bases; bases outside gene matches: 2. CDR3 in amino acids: CASSVGTGAEQYF. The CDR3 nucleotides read TGTGCCAGCAGCGTAGGGACAGGGGCTGAGCAGTACTTC.

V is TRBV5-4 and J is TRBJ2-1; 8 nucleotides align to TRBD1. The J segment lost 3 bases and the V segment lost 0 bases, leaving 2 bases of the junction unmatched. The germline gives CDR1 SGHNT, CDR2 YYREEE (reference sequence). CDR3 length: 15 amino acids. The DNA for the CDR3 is TGTGCCAGCAGCTTGGGACAGGGGTTCTACAATGAGCAGTTCTTC. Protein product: CASSLGQGFYNEQFF.

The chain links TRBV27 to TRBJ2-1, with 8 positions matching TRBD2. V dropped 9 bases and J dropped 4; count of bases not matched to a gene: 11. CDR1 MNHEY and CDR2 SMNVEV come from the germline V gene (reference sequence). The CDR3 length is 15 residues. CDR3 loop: CASTRSGGVYNEQFF. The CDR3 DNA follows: TGTGCCAGTACTCGCTCCGGGGGGGTTTACAATGAGCAGTTCTTC.

CDR3: CASSLDTGTIYEQYF. CDR3 coding DNA: TGCGCCAGCAGCTTGGACACCGGGACAATCTACGAGCAGTACTTC. The chain carries TRBV5-1 and TRBJ2-7, with a possible D match to TRBD1 (6 bases). The CDR3 has 15 amino acids. The germline CDR1 and CDR2 sequences are SGHRS and YFSETQ. V lost 0 bases to trimming and J lost 3 bases, with 13 bases between them.

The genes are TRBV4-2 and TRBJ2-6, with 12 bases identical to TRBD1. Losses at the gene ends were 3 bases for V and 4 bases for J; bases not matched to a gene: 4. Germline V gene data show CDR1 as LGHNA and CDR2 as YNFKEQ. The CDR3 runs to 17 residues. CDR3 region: CASSQGQGAPGANVLTF. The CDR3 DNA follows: TGTGCCAGCAGCCAGGGACAGGGGGCGCCGGGGGCCAACGTCCTGACTTTC.

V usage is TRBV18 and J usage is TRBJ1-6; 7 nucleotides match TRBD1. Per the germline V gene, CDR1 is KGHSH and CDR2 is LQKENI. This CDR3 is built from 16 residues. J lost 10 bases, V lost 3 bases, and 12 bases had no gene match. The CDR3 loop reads CASSPKTGSSDSPLHF. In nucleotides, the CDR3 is TGTGCCAGCTCACCCAAGACAGGGAGTTCGGACTCACCCCTCCACTTT.

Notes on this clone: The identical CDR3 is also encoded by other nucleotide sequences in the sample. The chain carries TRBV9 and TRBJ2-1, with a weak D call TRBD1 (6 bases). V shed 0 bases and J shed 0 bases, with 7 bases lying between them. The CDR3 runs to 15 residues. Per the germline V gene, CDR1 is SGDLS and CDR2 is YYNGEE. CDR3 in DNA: TGTGCCAGCAGCGTAGGGACAGACTCCTACAATGAGCAGTTCTTC. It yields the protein CASSVGTDSYNEQFF.

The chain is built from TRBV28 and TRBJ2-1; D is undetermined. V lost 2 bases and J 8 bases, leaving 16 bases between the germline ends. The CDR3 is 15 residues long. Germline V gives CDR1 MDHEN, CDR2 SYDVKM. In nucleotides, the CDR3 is TGTGCCAGCAGTTTAAATTACCCGAGTCCCTATGAGCAGTTCTTC. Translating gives CASSLNYPSPYEQFF.

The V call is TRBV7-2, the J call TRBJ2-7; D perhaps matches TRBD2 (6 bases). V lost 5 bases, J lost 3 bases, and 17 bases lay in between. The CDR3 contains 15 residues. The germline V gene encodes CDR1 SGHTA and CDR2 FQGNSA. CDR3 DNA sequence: TGTGCCAGCAGCCCTGGGGCGGGGCAGTACTACGAGCAGTACTTC. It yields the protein CASSPGAGQYYEQYF.

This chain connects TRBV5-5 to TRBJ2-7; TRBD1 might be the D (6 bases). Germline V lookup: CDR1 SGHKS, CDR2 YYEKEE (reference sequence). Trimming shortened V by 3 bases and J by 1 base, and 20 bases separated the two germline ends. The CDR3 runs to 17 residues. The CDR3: CASSSISLGRGSYEQYF. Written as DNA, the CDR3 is TGTGCCAGCAGCTCCATATCCTTGGGCAGGGGATCCTACGAGCAGTACTTC. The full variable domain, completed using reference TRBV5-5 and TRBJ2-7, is DAGVTQSPTHLIKTRGQQVTLRCSPISGHKSVSWYQQVLGQGPQFIFQYYEKEERGRGNFPDRFSARQFPNYSSELNVNALLLGDSALYLCASSSISLGRGSYEQYFGPGTRLTVT.

CDR3 coding DNA: TGCGCCAGCAGCTTCGGGGGGTTGGATCAGCCCCAGCATTTT. Translated: CASSFGGLDQPQHF. This chain joins TRBV5-1 and TRBJ1-5; perhaps TRBD1 as D (5 bases). The CDR3 covers 14 residues. Germline values: CDR1 SGHRS, CDR2 YFSETQ. V gave up 2 bases and J gave up 5 bases, with 11 bases separating them.

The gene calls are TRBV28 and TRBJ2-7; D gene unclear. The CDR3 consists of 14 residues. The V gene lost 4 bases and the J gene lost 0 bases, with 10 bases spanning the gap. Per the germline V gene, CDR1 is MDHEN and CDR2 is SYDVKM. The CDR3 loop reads CASSSVRSSYEQYF. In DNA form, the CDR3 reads TGTGCCAGCAGTTCGGTGCGAAGCTCCTACGAGCAGTACTTC.

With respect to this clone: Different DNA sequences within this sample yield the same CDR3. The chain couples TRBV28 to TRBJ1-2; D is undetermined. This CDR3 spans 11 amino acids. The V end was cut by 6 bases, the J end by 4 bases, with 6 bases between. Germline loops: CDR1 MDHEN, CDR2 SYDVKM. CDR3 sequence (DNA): TGTGCCAGCAGCTCCCGCTATGGCTACACCTTC. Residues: CASSSRYGYTF.

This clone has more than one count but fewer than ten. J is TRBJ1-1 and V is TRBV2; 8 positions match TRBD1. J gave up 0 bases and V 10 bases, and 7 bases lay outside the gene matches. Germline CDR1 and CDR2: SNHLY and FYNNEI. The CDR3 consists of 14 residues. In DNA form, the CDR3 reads TGTGCCAAGACGGGACAGGTCATGAACACTGAAGCTTTCTTT. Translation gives CAKTGQVMNTEAFF.